The 3 T cell receptor beta chains given below trace back to one sample, sequenced in a study of shared clonotypes between healthy human individuals. The data were produced by immunoSEQ multiplex PCR, yet TCRdb's version contains in-frame clones alone and is incomplete. The table lists 600,000 to 750,000 clones, about two thirds of them singletons. The sample taken for sequencing was memory CD4+ T cells sorted from blood. As for subset: CD45RA-negative fraction. The receptors were gathered from a woman in her twenties or thirties in good health.

The J gene is TRBJ2-5, the V gene TRBV4-1, with 16 positions matching TRBD2. Germline V gives CDR1 MGHRA, CDR2 YSYEKL. V lost 0 bases, J lost 4 bases, and 11 bases stayed unmatched. This CDR3 has 20 amino acids. The CDR3 sequence: CASSQDRRGLAGGLRETQYF. CDR3 DNA: TGCGCCAGCAGCCAAGATCGGCGGGGACTAGCGGGAGGGCTACGAGAGACCCAGTACTTC.

The genes are TRBV5-1 and TRBJ1-2; 8 nucleotides agree with TRBD1. J gave up 7 bases and V 1 base, and 3 bases lay outside the gene matches. This CDR3 has 13 residues. Germline V gene data show CDR1 as SGHRS and CDR2 as YFSETQ. The CDR3 bases are TGCGCCAGCAGCTTGACAGGGGGTAGTGGCTACACCTTC. Encoded protein: CASSLTGGSGYTF.

The chain recombines TRBV18 with TRBJ1-5; the match to TRBD1 covers 11 bases. The CDR3 totals 16 residues. Germline V gene lookup returns CDR1 KGHSH and CDR2 LQKENI. V was pared by 2 bases and J by 3 bases, with 3 bases of the junction left unmatched. CDR3 nucleotides: TGTGCCAGCTCACCAGGACAGGGGGCGACCAATCAGCCCCAGCATTTT. Translation: CASSPGQGATNQPQHF.